Listed below are T cell receptor beta chains from one sample, sequenced in a study of human T cells and chemical hapten exposure. TCRdb called the RACE reads again in MiXCR, with one record for every CDR3 protein. The repertoire holds some 400,000 distinct CDR3 sequences, with roughly 5.3% as singletons. The sequenced sample was whole blood, obtained in connection with sensitization to the hapten diphenylcyclopropenone (DPC). All receptors derive from a woman aged 45 to 65 with alopecia areata. Some clones in this sample may be carry-over from other donors' samples. Both conserved end residues are part of each CDR3. Each record gives: D gene, V gene, J gene, clone size, CDR3 protein, CDR3 DNA. The D gene is left open where the match is weak. The listing skips clone size in some rows; elsewhere it reads once, few, many or a size class.

>.|TRBV7-2|TRBJ2-3|.
CASSLVAGREDTQYF
TGTGCCAGCAGCTTAGTGGCGGGGCGGGAAGATACGCAGTATTTT
>.|TRBV27|TRBJ1-2|few
CASKILGSYGYTF
TGTGCCAGCAAGATTCTAGGGTCCTATGGCTACACCTTC
>TRBD2|TRBV7-2|TRBJ2-3|many
CASSSGTSGFTDTQYF
TGTGCCAGCAGCTCCGGGACTAGCGGGTTCACAGATACGCAGTATTTT
>.|TRBV28|TRBJ2-3|.
CASTLSGQGTDTQYF
TGTGCCAGCACTTTAAGTGGTCAGGGCACAGATACGCAGTATTTT
>TRBD1|TRBV20-1|TRBJ1-6|many
CSASLGGTGNSPLHF
TGCAGTGCTAGTCTCGGCGGGACAGGGAATTCACCCCTCCACTTT
>.|TRBV30|TRBJ2-3|.
CAWSTTSSTDTQYF
TGTGCCTGGAGTACGACTAGTTCCACAGATACGCAGTATTTT
>.|TRBV7-2|TRBJ1-5|.
CASSPLSNQPQHF
TGTGCCAGCAGCCCCCTGAGCAATCAGCCCCAGCATTTT
>.|TRBV30|TRBJ1-5|few
CAWSETGNQPQHF
TGTGCCTGGAGTGAGACGGGAAATCAGCCCCAGCATTTT
>.|TRBV19|TRBJ1-5|few
CASRSWDGGYQPQHF
TGTGCCAGTAGATCGTGGGACGGAGGTTATCAGCCCCAGCATTTT
>.|TRBV7-7|TRBJ2-1|many
CASSPGGLSNEQFF
TGTGCCAGCAGCCCCGGGGGGCTCAGCAATGAGCAGTTCTTC
>TRBD2|TRBV7-2|TRBJ2-2|.
CASSSDSWREDTGELFF
TGTGCCAGCAGCTCCGACTCTTGGCGGGAGGACACCGGGGAGCTGTTTTTT
>.|TRBV20-1|TRBJ2-1|.
CSARVVGLSYNEQFF
TGCAGTGCTAGAGTGGTTGGACTTTCGTACAATGAGCAGTTCTTC
>TRBD2|TRBV6-6|TRBJ2-7|few
CASSYSTGLAGRGYEQYF
TGTGCCAGCAGTTACTCGACCGGGCTAGCGGGGCGCGGCTACGAGCAGTACTTC
>.|TRBV20-1|TRBJ1-1|few
CSAETGIATEAFF
TGCAGTGCTGAGACTGGGATTGCCACTGAAGCTTTCTTT
>TRBD2|TRBV7-8|TRBJ2-1|.
CASSSTGASGIYNEQFF
TGTGCCAGCAGCTCTACAGGAGCTAGCGGGATATACAATGAGCAGTTCTTC
>TRBD2|TRBV7-2|TRBJ2-5|many
CASSPGGGEQETQYF
TGTGCCAGCAGCCCAGGCGGGGGGGAGCAAGAGACCCAGTACTTC
>TRBD2|TRBV3-1|TRBJ2-1|few
CASSHQDGTSLFF
TGTGCCAGCAGCCACCAGGACGGGACTAGCCTGTTCTTC
>TRBD2|TRBV5-1|TRBJ2-1|many
CASSLAPAGGPRVARGHEQFF
TGCGCCAGCAGCTTGGCACCGGCGGGAGGCCCACGGGTGGCCCGAGGCCATGAGCAGTTCTTC
>TRBD2|TRBV7-2|TRBJ2-1|few
CASSQGLAGGGYNEQFF
TGTGCCAGCAGCCAAGGACTAGCGGGAGGAGGGTACAATGAGCAGTTCTTC
>.|TRBV7-9|TRBJ2-7|many
CASSPEVAYEQYF
TGTGCCAGCAGCCCAGAAGTAGCCTACGAGCAGTACTTC
>.|TRBV10-3|TRBJ2-3|many
CAISGSLSTDTQYF
TGTGCCATCAGTGGGTCGCTAAGCACAGATACGCAGTATTTT
>TRBD2|TRBV4-2|TRBJ2-3|many
CASSQDVTGGEDTQYF
TGTGCCAGCAGCCAAGACGTGACGGGAGGTGAGGATACGCAGTATTTT
>.|TRBV7-9|TRBJ2-7|many
CASSLEGGSSYEQYF
TGTGCCAGCAGCTTAGAGGGGGGCTCGTCGTACGAGCAGTACTTC
>.|TRBV12-3/TRBV12-4|TRBJ2-3|many
CASAASTDTQYF
TGTGCCAGCGCAGCTTCCACAGATACGCAGTATTTT
>TRBD1|TRBV29-1|TRBJ2-6|many
CSAQGDLSGANVLTF
TGCAGCGCACAGGGGGACCTATCTGGGGCCAACGTCCTGACTTTC
>TRBD1|TRBV5-6|TRBJ1-1|.
CASSYLTGIGTEAFF
TGTGCCAGCAGCTACTTGACAGGGATTGGCACTGAAGCTTTCTTT
>.|TRBV20-1|TRBJ1-1|many
CSATITNTEAFF
TGCAGTGCAACTATAACGAACACTGAAGCTTTCTTT
>TRBD2|TRBV6-5|TRBJ2-3|many
CASSQTSGASDTQYF
TGTGCCAGCAGTCAGACTAGCGGGGCGTCAGATACGCAGTATTTT
>.|TRBV9|TRBJ1-1|many
CASSPFQGTEAFF
TGTGCCAGCAGCCCCTTCCAAGGCACTGAAGCTTTCTTT
>TRBD1|TRBV12-3/TRBV12-4|TRBJ2-7|few
CASSLGTVSYEQYF
TGTGCCAGCAGTTTGGGGACAGTTTCCTACGAGCAGTACTTC
>TRBD2|TRBV4-3|TRBJ2-1|.
CASSQEHGLAAYNEQFF
TGCGCCAGCAGCCAAGAACACGGACTAGCAGCCTACAATGAGCAGTTCTTC
>TRBD1|TRBV5-1|TRBJ1-1|.
CASSHSPGQGTMNTEAFF
TGCGCCAGCAGCCACTCGCCGGGACAGGGTACGATGAACACTGAAGCTTTCTTT
>TRBD2|TRBV5-5|TRBJ2-7|many
CASSLEPSGAGEQYF
TGTGCCAGCAGCTTGGAGCCTAGCGGTGCGGGCGAGCAGTACTTC
>TRBD2|TRBV2|TRBJ2-1|many
CASSEITSGPPGDEQFF
TGTGCCAGCAGTGAAATAACTAGCGGGCCCCCTGGGGATGAGCAGTTCTTC
>.|TRBV29-1|TRBJ2-1|many
CSVVTVSSYNEQFF
TGCAGCGTTGTGACGGTTAGCTCCTACAATGAGCAGTTCTTC
>.|TRBV27|TRBJ2-7|few
CASSFEPSSYEQYF
TGTGCCAGCAGTTTTGAACCCAGCTCCTACGAGCAGTACTTC
>.|TRBV14|TRBJ2-2|.
CASSQDRPNTGELFF
TGTGCCAGCAGCCAAGATCGGCCAAACACCGGGGAGCTGTTTTTT
>.|TRBV19|TRBJ1-5|many
CASSIPRDSPSNQPQHF
TGTGCCAGTAGTATTCCCCGGGACTCACCTAGCAATCAGCCCCAGCATTTT
>.|TRBV4-2|TRBJ2-6|.
CASSQMSTVSGANVLTF
TGTGCCAGCAGCCAGATGTCGACAGTCTCTGGGGCCAACGTCCTGACTTTC
>TRBD1|TRBV2|TRBJ1-5|few
CASSDDRGGNQPQHF
TGTGCCAGCAGTGATGACAGGGGAGGCAATCAGCCCCAGCATTTT
>TRBD1|TRBV12-3/TRBV12-4|TRBJ2-3|.
CASSPPTGARTDTQYF
TGTGCCAGCAGTCCACCGACAGGGGCCCGCACAGATACGCAGTATTTT
>TRBD1|TRBV6-5|TRBJ1-5|.
CASRAGQASNQPQHF
TGTGCCAGCAGAGCGGGACAGGCTAGCAATCAGCCCCAGCATTTT
>.|TRBV6-5|TRBJ2-5|.
CASSLLQGIETQYF
TGTGCCAGCAGTCTACTACAGGGAATAGAGACCCAGTACTTC
>.|TRBV6-1|TRBJ2-7|many
CASSEALTRIYEQYF
TGTGCCAGCAGTGAGGCGCTGACTAGGATCTACGAGCAGTACTTC
>TRBD1|TRBV7-2|TRBJ1-1|many
CASSFKGAGRAFF
TGTGCCAGCAGCTTCAAGGGGGCTGGTCGAGCTTTCTTT
>.|TRBV12-3/TRBV12-4|TRBJ2-3|many
CASSLSPGSTDTQYF
TGTGCCAGCAGCTTAAGTCCGGGGTCCACAGATACGCAGTATTTT
>TRBD1|TRBV28|TRBJ2-1|few
CASTVDRFNEQFF
TGTGCCAGCACCGTGGACAGGTTCAATGAGCAGTTCTTC
>TRBD2|TRBV10-3|TRBJ2-5|few
CAIRPGLAPQETQYF
TGTGCCATCAGGCCGGGACTAGCGCCCCAAGAGACCCAGTACTTC
>.|TRBV27|TRBJ1-6|.
CASSPGYNSPLHF
TGTGCCAGCAGTCCAGGGTATAATTCACCCCTCCACTTT
>.|TRBV5-1|TRBJ1-5|many
CASSFRVSPESNQPQHF
TGCGCCAGCAGCTTCCGGGTCTCCCCGGAAAGCAATCAGCCCCAGCATTTT
>TRBD1|TRBV10-3|TRBJ1-1|.
CAIRPTGLNTEAFF
TGTGCCATCAGACCGACAGGGCTGAACACTGAAGCTTTCTTT
>.|TRBV29-1|TRBJ2-2|many
CSSRGINTGELFF
TGCAGCTCTAGGGGGATTAACACCGGGGAGCTGTTTTTT
>.|TRBV7-6|TRBJ2-3|many
CASSLAGLLTDTQYF
TGTGCCAGCAGCTTAGCAGGGTTACTCACAGATACGCAGTATTTT
>.|TRBV7-8|TRBJ2-3|few
CASSLVEARFSSTDTQYF
TGTGCCAGCAGCTTAGTAGAGGCCAGGTTCTCTAGCACAGATACGCAGTATTTT
>TRBD2|TRBV28|TRBJ2-1|many
CASSTSGRVYNEQFF
TGTGCCAGCAGTACAAGCGGGAGGGTATACAATGAGCAGTTCTTC
>.|TRBV5-1|TRBJ1-1|.
CASSLVSGSWSTEAFF
TGCGCCAGCAGCTTGGTTTCAGGGTCGTGGAGCACTGAAGCTTTCTTT
>.|TRBV28|TRBJ2-3|.
CASSFGGRTDGTQYF
TGTGCCAGCAGCTTCGGGGGCCGCACAGATGGTACGCAGTATTTT
>TRBD1|TRBV27|TRBJ2-7|many
CASRTGQGYEQYF
TGTGCCAGCAGGACGGGACAGGGCTACGAGCAGTACTTC
>.|TRBV6-5|TRBJ2-3|many
CASSYHPGLSTDTQYF
TGTGCCAGCAGTTACCACCCGGGCCTTAGCACAGATACGCAGTATTTT
>.|TRBV7-9|TRBJ1-2|.
CASSWPRAPPSGYTF
TGTGCCAGCAGCTGGCCTAGGGCACCCCCAAGTGGCTACACCTTC